This TCR beta chain was identified in a study of blood T cell repertoires in COVID-19. Original analysis: The authors estimated nucleated cell counts from reference gene primer amplification. The assay was immunoSEQ multiplex PCR, and TCRdb's table has in-frame clones only and misses some. V, J and clone size derive from that table, while D and trimming were established from the DNA sequence. The repertoire holds fewer than 500,000 clones, with 70% to 90% as singletons. This CDR3 is built from 15 residues. CDR1 and CDR2 from the germline V gene are LNHDA and SQIVND (reference sequence). The V and J ends lost 4 bases and 2 bases respectively, with 13 bases between them.

This sequence joins TRBV19 and TRBJ2-3; D possibly corresponds to TRBD2 (5 bases). This clonotype was sampled from a young woman with active or convalescent COVID-19. The sequencing input was peripheral blood. The CDR3 sequence: CASSNIGVNTDTQYF. CDR3 coding DNA: TGTGCCAGTAGTAATATCGGGGTGAACACAGATACGCAGTATTTT.